Below, 3 T cell receptor beta chains from the same sample are listed, as sequenced in a study of blood T cell repertoires in COVID-19. Here immunoSEQ multiplex PCR was the method, and the copy in TCRdb shows in-frame clones only, minus some. The table has about 200,000 clones, approximately 85% seen once; the top ten hold about 11%. Sequenced sample: PBMCs or T cells enriched from blood (not recorded which). Receptors originate from a man aged 40-55 years who had recovered from COVID-19.

This clone was recorded once. Here the CDR3 reads CASSQADRDEPEAFF. CDR3 sequence (DNA): TGCGCCAGCAGCCAGGCTGACAGGGACGAACCTGAAGCTTTCTTT. The chain is built from TRBV4-3 and TRBJ1-1; 7 bases align to TRBD1. The CDR3 covers 15 residues. Germline V gene lookup returns CDR1 LGHNA and CDR2 YSLEER. The trim removed 3 bases at V and 6 bases at J, leaving 10 bases unmatched.

For this clone: At the DNA level, this CDR3 is encoded by other sequences in the same sample as well. V usage is TRBV6-5 and J usage is TRBJ2-1; tentatively, D is TRBD1 (6 bases). This CDR3 comprises 15 residues. Germline CDR1 reads MNHEY; CDR2 reads SVGAGI. V lost 0 bases to trimming and J lost 0 bases, with 6 bases between them. This CDR3 is CASSYSQGSYNEQFF. CDR3 DNA sequence: TGTGCCAGCAGTTACTCACAGGGCTCCTACAATGAGCAGTTCTTC.

The chain links TRBV6-2 or TRBV6-3 to TRBJ2-7; 7 bases are shared with TRBD2. Germline V gives CDR1 MNHEY, CDR2 SVGEGT. This CDR3 comprises 15 residues. The V and J ends lost 5 bases and 3 bases, in that order; junction bases with no gene match: 10. The CDR3 protein is CASSTPPRTSYEQYV. As DNA, the CDR3 is TGTGCCAGCAGTACACCACCCAGGACTAGCTACGAGCAGTACGTC.